What follows are 10 T cell receptor beta chains derived from one specimen sequenced in a study of blood T cell repertoires in COVID-19. The method was immunoSEQ multiplex PCR; TCRdb's version includes in-frame clones alone and lacks a portion of them. The table includes around 190,000 clones, approximately 79% detected once. The sample consisted of peripheral blood. The receptors originated from a woman between 50 and 59 years old with acute or convalescent COVID-19.

This rearrangement joins TRBV2 to TRBJ1-5, with D possibly being TRBD1 (6 bases). V dropped 7 bases and J dropped 7 bases, with 17 bases sitting between them. The CDR3 has 14 residues. CDR1 and CDR2 from the germline V gene are SNHLY and FYNNEI. In DNA form, the CDR3 reads TGTGCCAGCACACGAGGGGGGGCGGGACAGCCCCAGCATTTT. It translates to CASTRGGAGQPQHF.

The rearrangement joins TRBV28 to TRBJ2-4; TRBD1 matches at 9 bases. The V gene's germline CDR1 is MDHEN and CDR2 SYDVKM. Losses at the gene ends were 5 bases for V and 7 bases for J; bases not matched to a gene: 9. This CDR3 region has 15 residues. CDR3 residues: CASSTTTGGRNIQYF. CDR3 DNA sequence: TGTGCCAGCAGTACAACGACAGGGGGACGGAACATTCAGTACTTC.

This chain connects TRBV5-1 to TRBJ1-4; TRBD1 aligns across 11 bases. Trimming cost V 2 bases and J 5 bases; bases outside gene matches: 2. CDR1 SGHRS and CDR2 YFSETQ come from the germline V gene. CDR3 size: 15 residues. CDR3 sequence (DNA): TGCGCCAGCAGCTTAGGGACAGGGGGAAATGAAAAACTGTTTTTT. Amino acid sequence: CASSLGTGGNEKLFF.

This clone was detected only a few times. The chain couples TRBV5-4 to TRBJ2-1, with D perhaps TRBD2 (5 bases). This CDR3 has 15 residues. Germline assignment: CDR1 SGHNT and CDR2 YYREEE (reference sequence). V lost 4 bases and J lost 6, with 17 bases in between. This CDR3 is CASSPESGRINEQFF. CDR3 nucleotides: TGTGCCAGCAGCCCCGAGAGCGGAAGGATCAATGAGCAGTTCTTC.

The rearrangement links TRBV6-5 to TRBJ2-4; 7 bases agree with TRBD1. Trimming cost V 7 bases and J 1 base; bases outside gene matches: 4. The CDR3 is 14 residues long. Germline V gene lookup returns CDR1 MNHEY and CDR2 SVGAGI. The CDR3 spells CASKIQGAKNIQYF. CDR3 sequence (DNA): TGTGCCAGCAAAATACAGGGGGCCAAAAACATTCAGTACTTC.

The rearrangement uses TRBV2 and TRBJ2-2; a possible D gene is TRBD2 (6 bases). This CDR3 is built from 16 residues. Trimming left V 1 base short and J 6 bases short, with 15 bases between. Looked up from germline, CDR1 is SNHLY and CDR2 is FYNNEI. The CDR3 spells CASSEVADRSPGELFF. In nucleotides, the CDR3 is TGTGCCAGCAGTGAAGTAGCGGACCGGAGCCCCGGGGAGCTGTTTTTT.

The rearrangement links TRBV6-5 to TRBJ2-7, with a possible D match to TRBD1 (5 bases). V gave up 9 bases and J gave up 5 bases, with 17 bases separating them. Germline V gives CDR1 MNHEY, CDR2 SVGAGI. This CDR3 is 13 amino acids long. This chain's CDR3 is CASGHWSDHEQYF. In nucleotides, the CDR3 is TGTGCCAGTGGACACTGGTCCGACCACGAGCAGTACTTC.

The rearrangement links TRBV6-5 to TRBJ1-5, with 9 bases fitting TRBD1. After removal of 6 bases from V and 6 bases from J, the junction contained 3 bases not matched to a gene. The CDR3 has 13 residues. Per germline, CDR1 MNHEY and CDR2 SVGAGI. The CDR3 sequence: CASRKQGAQPQHF. The CDR3 coding sequence is TGTGCCAGCAGAAAACAGGGGGCTCAGCCCCAGCATTTT.

The rearrangement links TRBV19 to TRBJ2-7; 8 bases fit TRBD2. V gave up 0 bases and J gave up 2 bases; unmatched junction bases: 0. The CDR3 is 14 residues long. Germline V gene sequence: CDR1 LNHDA, CDR2 SQIVND (reference sequence). In nucleotides, the CDR3 is TGTGCCAGTAGTATAGATAGCGGGACCTACGAGCAGTACTTC. Translated, it gives CASSIDSGTYEQYF.

The gene calls are TRBV5-3 and TRBJ2-3; TRBD2 matches 7 bases. TRBV5-3 is placed among ORFs of uncertain function. V was clipped by 3 bases and J by 5 bases; unmatched bases: 6. There are 14 residues in the CDR3. The chain's CDR3 is CARSYGLVRDTQYF. CDR3 in DNA: TGTGCCAGAAGCTACGGACTAGTGAGAGATACGCAGTATTTT.